The sequence of this T cell receptor (beta chain) was determined in a study of Tregs in tolerant kidney transplant recipients. Judged by frequency, this clone is medium-sized. Its antigen is unknown. Read sequence stops 3 residues before the CDR3 end, and the germline J gene provides the missing end. Germline lookup yields CDR1 MDHEN and CDR2 SYDVKM. There are 14 residues in the CDR3. The V end lost 9 bases, the J end lost 1 base, and 13 bases lay between the germline ends. FACS sorting followed a roughly 6-day coculture of CFSE-labeled recipient PBMCs with irradiated graft donor PBMCs. Sequenced by immunoSEQ multiplex PCR; TCRdb stores in-frame clones only, minus some. This table holds under 3,500 clones.

The chain links TRBV28 to TRBJ2-1; D call uncertain. This specimen consisted of CD8+ T cells from blood cultured with allogeneic cells, obtained before the transplant. This TCR came from a human patient who received a combined kidney and bone marrow transplant. The DNA read from the CDR3 is TGTGCCAGTGAAGACGGAGCGTCCTACAATGAG. Its translation: CASEDGASYNE. The CDR3 reads in full as CASEDGASYNEQFF.